Following are 22 T cell receptor beta chains from one sample sequenced in a study of T cell repertoires in cytomegalovirus infection. These receptors lack a known antigen. TCRdb processed the reads anew with MiXCR; each CDR3 protein has one entry. This sample has around 95,000 distinct CDR3 sequences, with approximately 30% found just once. Sequenced here: CD8+ T cells from cultured PBMCs, sampled from culture after CMV antigen stimulation. These TCRs come from a human donor in good health (CMV status not recorded). Some clones in this sample may be carry-over from other donors' samples.

This clonotype was seen more than once but under ten times. V gene TRBV10-3 combines with J gene TRBJ2-7, with D uncertain. This CDR3 spans 12 amino acids. V lost 6 bases to trimming and J lost 0 bases, with 6 bases between them. The germline gives CDR1 ENHRY, CDR2 SYGVKD. DNA of the CDR3: TGTGCCATCAGCCCAAGCTCCTACGAGCAGTACTTC. Its protein is CAISPSSYEQYF.

There are many counts of this clonotype. The chain couples TRBV5-6 to TRBJ2-7, with no clear D. The germline V and J ends were trimmed by 2 bases and 1 base, with 7 bases remaining between them. Germline lookup yields CDR1 SGHDT and CDR2 YYEEEE. There are 13 residues in the CDR3. CDR3 residues: CASSFSGSYEQYF. CDR3 nucleotides: TGTGCCAGCAGCTTTTCCGGTTCCTACGAGCAGTACTTC.

This clonotype was detected only a few times. As DNA, the CDR3 is TGTGCCAGCAGCGCTAGCGGGGAGGCGAACACCGGGGAGCTGTTTTTT. Translation: CASSASGEANTGELFF. V and J are TRBV9 and TRBJ2-2; 9 bases line up with TRBD2. Germline lookup yields CDR1 SGDLS and CDR2 YYNGEE. The CDR3 totals 16 residues. The ends lost 3 bases at V and 0 bases at J; junction bases unmatched: 3.

Ten or more counts support this clonotype. This rearrangement joins TRBV6-1 to TRBJ1-2, with 7 nucleotides matching TRBD1. The ends lost 2 bases at V and 5 bases at J; junction bases unmatched: 8. The germline V gene encodes CDR1 MNHNS and CDR2 SASEGT. This CDR3 is 15 amino acids long. The CDR3 spells CASSELLTGRYGYTF. CDR3 bases: TGTGCCAGCAGTGAACTCCTGACAGGGCGTTATGGCTACACCTTC.

This clonotype was detected ten times or more. The chain combines TRBV7-8 with TRBJ1-1, with D unresolved. The CDR3 runs 15 residues. The germline V gene encodes CDR1 SGHVS and CDR2 FQNEAQ. Trimming stripped 4 bases from V and 5 bases from J, with 17 bases between. CDR3 amino acids: CASSSLAGVMTEAFF. In DNA form, the CDR3 reads TGTGCCAGCAGCTCCCTGGCGGGCGTAATGACTGAAGCTTTCTTT.

The chain has TRBV27 and TRBJ1-2; D call uncertain. In germline, CDR1 is MNHEY, CDR2 SMNVEV (reference sequence). The CDR3 is 14 residues long. Trimming removed 1 base at V and 4 bases at J, with 10 bases between. DNA of the CDR3: TGTGCCAGCAGTTTATTTTTTGACGGCTATGGCTACACCTTC. This translates into CASSLFFDGYGYTF.

The rearrangement joins TRBV19 to TRBJ1-2; no clear D gene. The germline V gene encodes CDR1 LNHDA and CDR2 SQIVND (reference sequence). The V gene lost 2 bases and the J gene lost 6 bases, with 10 bases spanning the gap. The CDR3 length is 13 residues. DNA for the CDR3: TGTGCCAGTAGTATATACGTGGCTGATGGCTACACCTTC. Translated, it gives CASSIYVADGYTF.

The CDR3: CASSRSGGYNEQFF. The CDR3 DNA sequence: TGTGCCAGCAGCCGAAGCGGGGGGTACAATGAGCAGTTCTTC. The rearrangement uses TRBV11-1 and TRBJ2-1, with 9 bases lining up with TRBD2. Germline CDR1 is SGHAT and CDR2 is FQDESV (reference sequence). After removal of 5 bases from V and 4 bases from J, the junction contained 3 bases not matched to a gene. The CDR3 runs 14 residues.

This clonotype has more than one count but fewer than ten. This chain joins TRBV10-3 and TRBJ2-7, with 8 bases lining up with TRBD1. The CDR3 runs 16 residues. Germline V CDR1 and CDR2: ENHRY, SYGVKD. The V gene end was trimmed by 0 bases and the J gene end by 3 bases; junction bases not matched to a gene: 7. The CDR3 sequence: CAISESATGGHYEQYF. The CDR3 nucleotides are TGTGCCATCAGTGAGTCGGCAACAGGGGGTCACTACGAGCAGTACTTC.

The V gene is TRBV6-1, the J gene TRBJ2-5; D is perhaps TRBD2 (5 bases). The germline CDR1 and CDR2 sequences are MNHNS and SASEGT. With 6 bases removed from V and 0 bases from J, the gap between germline ends came to 14 bases. The CDR3 is made up of 15 amino acids. The CDR3 loop is CASRRAHGYQETQYF. DNA for the CDR3: TGTGCCAGCAGGAGGGCCCATGGGTACCAAGAGACCCAGTACTTC.

V is TRBV5-1 and J is TRBJ2-1, with TRBD1 as a possible D gene (5 bases). Germline V gene lookup returns CDR1 SGHRS and CDR2 YFSETQ. The CDR3 sequence is 14 residues long. Trimming removed 1 base at V and 7 bases at J, with 12 bases between. The CDR3 sequence: CASSLIGVGNEQFF. The CDR3, as DNA: TGCGCCAGCAGCTTGATAGGGGTGGGGAATGAGCAGTTCTTC.

This clonotype has only a few counts. The J gene is TRBJ1-1, the V gene TRBV28; D is perhaps TRBD1 (5 bases). Germline CDR1 is MDHEN and CDR2 is SYDVKM. V shed 6 bases and J shed 5 bases, with 25 bases lying between them. The CDR3 covers 17 residues. The CDR3 sequence is CASSPSTIGDSGTEAFF. CDR3 nucleotides: TGTGCCAGCAGCCCATCCACAATAGGTGACAGCGGGACTGAAGCTTTCTTT.

V usage is TRBV4-1 and J usage is TRBJ2-3, with 9 bases that match TRBD1. The CDR3 length is 15 residues. The V gene end was trimmed by 8 bases and the J gene end by 6 bases; junction bases not matched to a gene: 12. The germline V gene encodes CDR1 MGHRA and CDR2 YSYEKL. The CDR3 coding sequence is TGCGCCAGCTCACCCGGGACAGGGACCGGGGATACGCAGTATTTT. It yields the protein CASSPGTGTGDTQYF.

This clonotype was picked up a small number of times. V and J are TRBV4-2 and TRBJ1-1, with D possibly TRBD1 on 5 matching bases. V was trimmed by 0 bases and J by 1 base, leaving 9 bases between them. This CDR3 contains 15 residues. The germline gives CDR1 LGHNA, CDR2 YNFKEQ. In DNA, the CDR3 is TGTGCCAGCAGCCAAGATGTGGGGGGGAACACTGAAGCTTTCTTT. It codes for CASSQDVGGNTEAFF.

V and J are TRBV28 and TRBJ1-5; TRBD1 agrees at 7 bases. The V gene's germline CDR1 is MDHEN and CDR2 SYDVKM. There are 13 residues in the CDR3. V lost 2 bases to trimming and J lost 5 bases; unmatched junction nucleotides: 0. CDR3 bases: TGTGCCAGCAGTTTAGGGACAGATCAGCCCCAGCATTTT. This codes for CASSLGTDQPQHF.

The chain links TRBV27 to TRBJ1-5, with a possible D match to TRBD1 (6 bases). The ends were cut back, 2 bases at V and 5 bases at J, with 13 bases in the middle. CDR1 and CDR2 (germline): MNHEY, SMNVEV (reference sequence). This CDR3 contains 15 residues. The CDR3 coding sequence is TGTGCCAGCAGTTTAGGTTTCAGGGGCGATCAGCCCCAGCATTTT. This translates into CASSLGFRGDQPQHF.

The chain uses TRBV7-9 and TRBJ1-1; 12 bases are shared with TRBD1. There are 15 residues in the CDR3. With V trimmed by 5 bases and J by 5 bases, 6 bases remained unmatched. Germline V gives CDR1 SEHNR, CDR2 FQNEAQ (reference sequence). CDR3 bases: TGTGCCAGCAGCGACGGGACAGGGGGCTTAACTGAAGCTTTCTTT. The encoded protein is CASSDGTGGLTEAFF. The complete variable domain, with remaining parts taken from reference TRBV7-9 and TRBJ1-1, reads DTGVSQNPRHKITKRGQNVTFRCDPISEHNRLYWYRQTLGQGPEFLTYFQNEAQLEKSRLLSDRFSAERPKGSFSTLEIQRTEQGDSAMYLCASSDGTGGLTEAFFGQGTRLTVV.

This clonotype was recorded at least ten times. The rearrangement links TRBV7-9 to TRBJ2-7; D is unresolved. Between the trimmed V and J ends, which lost 1 base and 1 base, there was a span of 11 bases. The length of the CDR3 is 15 residues. The V gene's germline CDR1 is SEHNR and CDR2 FQNEAQ (reference sequence). The CDR3 region is CASSLVPHSSYEQYF. CDR3 nucleotides: TGTGCCAGCAGCTTAGTTCCACACTCTTCCTACGAGCAGTACTTC.

This clonotype was recorded a few times. This chain links TRBV6-1 with TRBJ2-1; unclear D gene. CDR1 MNHNS and CDR2 SASEGT come from the germline V gene. The CDR3 contains 15 residues. With 1 base removed from V and 0 bases from J, the gap between germline ends came to 7 bases. This CDR3 reads CASSEGVSSYNEQFF. CDR3 DNA: TGTGCCAGCAGTGAAGGGGTGAGCTCCTACAATGAGCAGTTCTTC.

The table lists this clonotype with many counts. The chain recombines TRBV4-1 with TRBJ2-1; D unclear. The CDR3 runs to 15 residues. Germline V gene lookup returns CDR1 MGHRA and CDR2 YSYEKL. The ends were cut back, 1 base at V and 2 bases at J, with 9 bases in the middle. The CDR3 DNA follows: TGCGCCAGCAGCCAAGCGAGGCCCGCCTACAATGAGCAGTTCTTC. Amino acids: CASSQARPAYNEQFF.

This clonotype occurred a few times. This chain joins TRBV5-4 and TRBJ1-2, with D uncertain. Between the trimmed V and J ends, which lost 2 bases and 4 bases, there was a span of 15 bases. The V gene's germline CDR1 is SGHNT and CDR2 YYREEE (reference sequence). This CDR3 spans 15 amino acids. The CDR3 region has the DNA TGTGCCAGCAGCTTTTATTTGACCCCCAGCTATGGCTACACCTTC. Its translation is CASSFYLTPSYGYTF.

J is TRBJ1-5 and V is TRBV7-9, with a weak D call TRBD1 (5 bases). Looked up from germline, CDR1 is SEHNR and CDR2 is FQNEAQ (reference sequence). V was shortened by 4 bases and J by 0 bases, with 19 bases between the two germline ends. This CDR3 is 18 amino acids long. CDR3 protein: CASSSSSAGDYSNQPQHF. In DNA, the CDR3 is TGTGCCAGCAGCTCCTCCTCGGCGGGGGATTATAGCAATCAGCCCCAGCATTTT.